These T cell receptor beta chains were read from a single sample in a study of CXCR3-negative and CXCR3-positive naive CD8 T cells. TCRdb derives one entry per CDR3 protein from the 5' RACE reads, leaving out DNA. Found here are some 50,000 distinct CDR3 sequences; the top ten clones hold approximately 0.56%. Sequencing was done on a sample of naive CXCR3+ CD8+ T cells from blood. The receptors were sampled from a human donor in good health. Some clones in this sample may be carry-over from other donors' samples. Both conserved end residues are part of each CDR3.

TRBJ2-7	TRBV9	CASSEGGSYEQYF
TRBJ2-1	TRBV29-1	CSVEGSGSPYNEQFF
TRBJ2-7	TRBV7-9	CASSLDREPTYEQYF
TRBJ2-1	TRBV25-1	CASSEVTEQFF
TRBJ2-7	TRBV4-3	CASSQDYPDPYEQYF
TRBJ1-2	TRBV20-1	CSARDYDRGYGYTF
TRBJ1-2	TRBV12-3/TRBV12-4	CASSLRSGAGYGYTF
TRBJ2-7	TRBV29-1	CTYPSYSYEQYF
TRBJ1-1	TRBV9	CASSSWGGQNTEAFF
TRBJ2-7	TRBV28	CASSFGRGDEQYF